This T cell receptor (beta chain) originates from a study of shared clonotypes between healthy human individuals. Sequencing was performed on unsorted PBMC DNA using ten immunoSEQ deep assay plates. Original methodology: ImmunoSEQ output lacked quality scores and full-length reads, limiting matched filtering. The table came from immunoSEQ multiplex PCR; TCRdb's copy has only in-frame clones and leaves some out. V, J and clone size derive from that table, while D and trimming were established from the DNA sequence. The data contain 520,000 or so clones, 70% to 80% of them singletons. A note on this clone: Its antigen is not identified.

Points from the study as a whole: Sampling involved blood alone; tissue repertoires likely differ.

Every donor, a Caucasian adult, lived in Nashville, Tennessee. With V trimmed by 6 bases and J by 3 bases, 8 bases remained unmatched. The CDR3 is made up of 15 amino acids. Germline V gene data show CDR1 as WSHSY and CDR2 as SAAADI. V is TRBV10-2 and J is TRBJ1-3; 7 nucleotides line up with TRBD1. The receptor comes from a middle-aged woman in good health. Some clones in this sample may be carry-over from other donors' samples. The sequencing sample was made of PBMCs. The CDR3: CASSETGTVGNTIYF. The CDR3 region has the DNA TGCGCCAGCAGCGAAACTGGGACAGTTGGAAACACCATATATTTT.